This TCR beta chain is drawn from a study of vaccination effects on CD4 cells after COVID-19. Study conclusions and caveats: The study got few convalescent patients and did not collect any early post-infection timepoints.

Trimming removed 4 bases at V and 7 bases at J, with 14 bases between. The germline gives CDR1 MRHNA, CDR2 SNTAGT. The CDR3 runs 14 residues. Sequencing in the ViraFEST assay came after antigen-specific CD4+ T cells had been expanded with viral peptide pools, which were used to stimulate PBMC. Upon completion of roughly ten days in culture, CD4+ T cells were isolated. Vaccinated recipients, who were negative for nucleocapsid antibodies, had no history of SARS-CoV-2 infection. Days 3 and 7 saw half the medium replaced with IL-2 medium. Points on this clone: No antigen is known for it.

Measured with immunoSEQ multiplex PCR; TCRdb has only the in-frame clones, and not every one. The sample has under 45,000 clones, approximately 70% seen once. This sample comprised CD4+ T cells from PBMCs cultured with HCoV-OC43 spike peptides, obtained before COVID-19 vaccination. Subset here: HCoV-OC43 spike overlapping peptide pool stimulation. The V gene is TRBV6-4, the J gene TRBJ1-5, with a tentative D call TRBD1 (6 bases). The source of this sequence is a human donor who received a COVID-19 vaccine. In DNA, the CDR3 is TGTGCCAGCAGTGCTTGGGGGGCAAGACAGCCCCAGCATTTT. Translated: CASSAWGARQPQHF.